One sample yielded the 28 T cell receptor beta chains listed below, sequenced in a study of tumor-infiltrating lymphocytes in localized non-small cell lung cancer listed by TCRdb under 2021. The receptor library was made with the immunoSEQ multiplex PCR assay. TCRdb mirrors the immuneACCESS table, restricted to in-frame sequences. Some clones are absent from its copies; in checked studies, under half trace to an unresolved V gene, and the reason for the others is unknown. Recorded for this sample are approximately 15,000 clones; 35% to 55% of them occurred a single time. Clones ranked in the top ten supply approximately 15% of the sample. The source material was lung tumor tissue. These receptors were obtained from a human donor with non-small cell lung cancer.

The CDR3 here is CASSSTQGNTEAFF. CDR3 sequence (DNA): TGCGCCAGCAGTTCGACCCAGGGGAACACTGAAGCTTTCTTT. The genes are TRBV5-1 and TRBJ1-1; tentative D call: TRBD1 (5 bases). The CDR3 totals 14 residues. CDR1 SGHRS and CDR2 YFSETQ come from the germline V gene. V lost 5 bases and J 1 base, leaving 12 bases between the germline ends.

This chain connects TRBV19 to TRBJ1-2; D remains ambiguous. The CDR3 has 15 amino acids. Germline CDR1 reads LNHDA; CDR2 reads SQIVND (reference sequence). The germline V and J ends were trimmed by 3 bases and 8 bases, with 19 bases remaining between them. The CDR3 loop is CASSIGGQVKGGYTF. The CDR3 region has the DNA TGTGCCAGTAGTATTGGAGGGCAGGTGAAGGGAGGCTACACCTTC.

The chain is built from TRBV19 and TRBJ1-5; D may be TRBD1 (5 bases). From germline, CDR1 is LNHDA and CDR2 SQIVND (reference sequence). Trimming took off 4 bases at V and 0 bases at J, with 10 bases between the two ends. This CDR3 comprises 15 residues. The DNA of the CDR3 is TGTGCCAGTAGTAAGGGGTCCCTTAGCAATCAGCCCCAGCATTTT. It codes for CASSKGSLSNQPQHF.

The table lists this clone with a few counts. This chain uses TRBV2 with TRBJ2-2, with 8 bases matching TRBD2. Germline values: CDR1 SNHLY, CDR2 FYNNEI. J gave up 0 bases and V 2 bases, and 11 bases lay outside the gene matches. The CDR3 totals 19 residues. The CDR3 sequence: CASSERIIGGDSNTGELFF. CDR3 coding DNA: TGTGCCAGCAGTGAAAGGATTATCGGGGGGGACTCGAACACCGGGGAGCTGTTTTTT.

The genes are TRBV19 and TRBJ2-2; TRBD1 matches 7 bases. CDR1 and CDR2 from the germline V gene are LNHDA and SQIVND (reference sequence). The V gene end was trimmed by 2 bases and the J gene end by 5 bases; junction bases not matched to a gene: 5. The CDR3 extends over 15 amino acids. Written as DNA, the CDR3 is TGTGCCAGTAGTATACAAGGGGGCGGGACCGGGGAGCTGTTTTTT. This codes for CASSIQGGGTGELFF.

Here the CDR3 reads CASSSPRSAGDTQYF. The CDR3 DNA reads TGTGCCAGCAGTTCCCCCCGCTCAGCTGGAGATACGCAGTATTTT. J is TRBJ2-3 and V is TRBV28; no clear D. This CDR3 has 15 amino acids. Germline loops: CDR1 MDHEN, CDR2 SYDVKM. V was pared by 4 bases and J by 5 bases, with 16 bases between.

V usage is TRBV7-2 and J usage is TRBJ2-5, with D tentatively TRBD1 or TRBD2 (5 bases each). Germline V lookup: CDR1 SGHTA, CDR2 FQGNSA. V lost 4 bases and J lost 9, with 15 bases in between. The CDR3 length is 13 residues. CDR3 in amino acids: CASSSRVGTAQYF. The CDR3 coding sequence is TGTGCCAGCAGCTCCCGCGTCGGGACGGCCCAGTACTTC.

The rearrangement joins TRBV6-5 to TRBJ1-3; no clear D gene. This CDR3 has 15 residues. V lost 7 bases to trimming and J lost 0 bases, with 13 bases between them. The germline V gene has CDR1 MNHEY and CDR2 SVGAGI. The CDR3 region has the DNA TGTGCCAGCAAACGCAGGCGATACTCTGGAAACACCATATATTTT. Residues: CASKRRRYSGNTIYF.

The chain has TRBV14 and TRBJ2-5; maybe TRBD1 (5 bases). CDR3 length equals 14 residues. From germline, CDR1 is SGHDN and CDR2 FVKESK. V lost 4 bases and J 1 base, leaving 10 bases between the germline ends. This CDR3 reads CASSPWGIQETQYF. CDR3 in DNA: TGTGCCAGCAGCCCATGGGGCATCCAAGAGACCCAGTACTTC.

This clone was seen repeatedly, ten times or more. The chain recombines TRBV9 with TRBJ1-6, with 8 bases matching TRBD1. The CDR3 covers 18 residues. CDR1 is SGDLS and CDR2 is YYNGEE in the germline V gene. Unmatched junction bases numbered 16, after V lost 4 bases and J lost 7 bases. In DNA, the CDR3 is TGTGCCAGCAGCTCCTCGGACAGGGCGCTTATTAAAAATTCACCCCTCCACTTT. This translates into CASSSSDRALIKNSPLHF. Full variable domain (missing parts from reference TRBV9 and TRBJ1-6): DSGVTQTPKHLITATGQRVTLRCSPRSGDLSVYWYQQSLDQGLQFLIQYYNGEERAKGNILERFSAQQFPDLHSELNLSSLELGDSALYFCASSSSDRALIKNSPLHFGNGTRLTVT.

This clone turned up a few times. This chain connects TRBV5-6 to TRBJ2-3, with 7 bases matching TRBD1. Germline loops: CDR1 SGHDT, CDR2 YYEEEE. CDR3 length equals 15 residues. The trim removed 3 bases at V and 0 bases at J, leaving 4 bases unmatched. The CDR3 protein is CASSSGTASTDTQYF. The DNA for the CDR3 is TGTGCCAGCAGCTCCGGGACAGCTAGCACAGATACGCAGTATTTT.

The chain uses TRBV28 and TRBJ1-2, with TRBD1 as a possible D gene (5 bases). Between the trimmed V and J ends, which lost 4 bases and 8 bases, there was a span of 23 bases. CDR1 and CDR2 from the germline V gene are MDHEN and SYDVKM. The CDR3 consists of 16 residues. The CDR3, as DNA: TGTGCCAGCAGTTCCTCCCACCCCGGGCTGGACAAGGGCTACACCTTC. Translating it yields CASSSSHPGLDKGYTF.

V usage is TRBV4-2 and J usage is TRBJ2-5; D may be TRBD2 (5 bases). V was trimmed by 2 bases and J by 4 bases, leaving 11 bases between them. CDR1 is LGHNA, CDR2 YNFKEQ, per germline. CDR3 length: 14 residues. CDR3 in amino acids: CASSQRSGGETQYF. The CDR3 region has the DNA TGTGCCAGCAGCCAAAGAAGCGGCGGAGAGACCCAGTACTTC.

The chain carries TRBV9 and TRBJ2-7, with 9 bases that match TRBD2. J gave up 0 bases and V 0 bases, and 4 bases lay outside the gene matches. The germline V gene encodes CDR1 SGDLS and CDR2 YYNGEE. The CDR3 loop spans 16 amino acids. The CDR3 protein is CASSVGIAGDSYEQYF. Here the CDR3 DNA reads TGTGCCAGCAGCGTAGGAATAGCGGGGGACTCCTACGAGCAGTACTTC.

The gene calls are TRBV6-5 and TRBJ2-5; TRBD2 might be the D (6 bases). Germline V gene sequence: CDR1 MNHEY, CDR2 SVGAGI. This CDR3 comprises 15 residues. Trimming left V 6 bases short and J 3 bases short, with 17 bases between. CDR3: CASRTPSAGKETQYF. The CDR3 DNA sequence: TGTGCCAGCAGGACCCCCTCCGCGGGAAAAGAGACCCAGTACTTC.

This clone was counted between two and nine times. CDR3 residues: CASSEGLVSEAFF. The CDR3 nucleotides are TGTGCCAGCAGTGAAGGGTTGGTCAGTGAAGCTTTCTTT. The V call is TRBV2, the J call TRBJ1-1; no definite D call. CDR3 length: 13 amino acids. The ends were cut back, 1 base at V and 7 bases at J, with 10 bases in the middle. Germline lookup yields CDR1 SNHLY and CDR2 FYNNEI.

The table lists this clone with a few counts. The genes are TRBV6-6 and TRBJ2-7; 7 bases map to TRBD1. The CDR3 sequence is 13 residues long. The germline CDR1 and CDR2 sequences are MNHNY and SVGAGI (reference sequence). The V and J ends lost 6 bases and 1 base, in that order; junction bases with no gene match: 3. This CDR3 is CASRTGASYEQYF. CDR3 DNA sequence: TGTGCCAGCAGAACAGGGGCATCCTACGAGCAGTACTTC.

This clone was observed many times. The V gene is TRBV5-4, the J gene TRBJ1-6; 12 bases agree with TRBD1. The CDR3 loop spans 16 amino acids. Germline V gene lookup returns CDR1 SGHNT and CDR2 YYREEE (reference sequence). The junction had 11 bases not matched to a gene; V was cut back by 6 bases and J by 10 bases. The CDR3 protein is CASTPGQGAQGSPLHF. The DNA for the CDR3 is TGTGCCAGCACCCCGGGACAGGGGGCTCAGGGGTCACCCCTCCACTTT.

This chain joins TRBV9 and TRBJ2-7; 10 bases are a match to TRBD1. The trim removed 4 bases at V and 4 bases at J, leaving 11 bases unmatched. This CDR3 contains 16 residues. CDR1 SGDLS and CDR2 YYNGEE come from the germline V gene. Here the CDR3 DNA reads TGTGCCAGCAGCCAAACAAGGACAGGGGGGATTTACGAGCAGTACTTC. It specifies CASSQTRTGGIYEQYF.

V gene TRBV2 combines with J gene TRBJ2-5, with D perhaps TRBD1 or TRBD2 (5 bases each). In germline, CDR1 is SNHLY, CDR2 FYNNEI. Trimming pared 1 base from V and 4 bases from J, leaving 10 bases between. CDR3 length: 14 residues. The CDR3 protein is CASSEGDPGETQYF. As DNA, the CDR3 is TGTGCCAGCAGTGAAGGGGACCCCGGAGAGACCCAGTACTTC.

The chain employs TRBV7-2 and TRBJ1-5; 9 bases map to TRBD1. V was pared by 3 bases and J by 6 bases, with 6 bases of the junction left unmatched. The length of the CDR3 is 15 residues. Germline CDR1 is SGHTA and CDR2 is FQGNSA. The CDR3 loop is CASSFTTGGVQPQHF. CDR3 nucleotide sequence: TGTGCCAGCAGCTTCACGACAGGGGGAGTTCAGCCCCAGCATTTT.

The chain joins TRBV10-3 to TRBJ1-2; the D is unclear. From germline, CDR1 is ENHRY and CDR2 SYGVKD. This CDR3 spans 13 amino acids. Trimming removed 6 bases from V and 0 bases from J, with 8 bases in between. CDR3 sequence reads: CAISGRTNYGYTF. The CDR3 DNA follows: TGTGCCATCAGCGGACGGACTAACTATGGCTACACCTTC.

The V call is TRBV7-3, the J call TRBJ2-3; D might be TRBD1 (6 bases). The CDR3 totals 16 residues. V dropped 5 bases and J dropped 4 bases, with 19 bases sitting between them. Germline assignment: CDR1 SGHTA and CDR2 FQGTGA. The CDR3 protein is CASSEFGKTGSDTQYF. The DNA of the CDR3 is TGTGCCAGCAGCGAATTCGGGAAAACAGGGTCAGATACGCAGTATTTT.

This clone was seen at least ten times. The V and J genes are TRBV6-5 and TRBJ1-5; D is uncertain. Looked up from germline, CDR1 is MNHEY and CDR2 is SVGAGI. V was shortened by 6 bases and J by 6 bases, with 12 bases between the two germline ends. The CDR3 is 13 amino acids. In DNA form, the CDR3 reads TGTGCCAGCAGGCGGGTTAGCGGTCAGCCCCAGCATTTT. Residues: CASRRVSGQPQHF.

The gene calls are TRBV7-8 and TRBJ1-5; TRBD1 matches 7 bases. The germline CDR1 and CDR2 sequences are SGHVS and FQNEAQ. This CDR3 region has 14 residues. The junction had 8 bases not matched to a gene; V was cut back by 5 bases and J by 7 bases. The CDR3 DNA reads as TGTGCCAGCAGCCCCCGCCAGGGGGACCAGCCCCAGCATTTT. It translates to CASSPRQGDQPQHF.

This clone was recorded a few times. CDR3 in amino acids: CASSYAAWGEQYF. CDR3 DNA sequence: TGTGCCAGTAGTTACGCAGCCTGGGGCGAGCAGTACTTC. The V gene is TRBV19, the J gene TRBJ2-7; no clear D. V gave up 5 bases and J gave up 6 bases, with 14 bases separating them. This CDR3 region has 13 residues. Germline values: CDR1 LNHDA, CDR2 SQIVND (reference sequence). Based on the CDR3 plus reference TRBV19 and TRBJ2-7, the full variable domain is DGGITQSPKYLFRKEGQNVTLSCEQNLNHDAMYWYRQDPGQGLRLIYYSQIVNDFQKGDIAEGYSVSREKKESFPLTVTSAQKNPTAFYLCASSYAAWGEQYFGPGTRLTVT.

This chain uses TRBV9 with TRBJ2-3, with 8 bases fitting TRBD1. Germline V gene data show CDR1 as SGDLS and CDR2 as YYNGEE. J lost 4 bases, V lost 3 bases, and 10 bases had no gene match. This CDR3 region has 16 residues. The CDR3 DNA sequence: TGTGCCAGCAGCGCCCGGTTGCAGGGGGCCGCAGATACGCAGTATTTT. It codes for CASSARLQGAADTQYF.

J is TRBJ1-2 and V is TRBV5-6; 7 bases fit TRBD1. Trimming took 0 bases from V and 6 from J; bases not matched to a gene: 14. Looked up from germline, CDR1 is SGHDT and CDR2 is YYEEEE. This CDR3 is built from 17 residues. The CDR3 coding sequence is TGTGCCAGCAGCTTGGTGGTCAAATTGGCAGGGGGGGATGGCTACACCTTC. It codes for CASSLVVKLAGGDGYTF.